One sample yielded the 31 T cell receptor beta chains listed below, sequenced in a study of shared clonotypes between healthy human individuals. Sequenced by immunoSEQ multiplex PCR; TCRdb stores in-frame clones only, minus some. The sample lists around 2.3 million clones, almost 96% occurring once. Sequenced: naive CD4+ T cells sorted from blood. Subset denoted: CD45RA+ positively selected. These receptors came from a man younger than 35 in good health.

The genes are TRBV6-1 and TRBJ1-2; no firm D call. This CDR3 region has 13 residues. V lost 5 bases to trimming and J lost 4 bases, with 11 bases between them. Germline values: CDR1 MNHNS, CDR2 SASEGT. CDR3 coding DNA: TGTGCCAGCAGTATAGGGATCCCCTATGGCTACACCTTC. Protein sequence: CASSIGIPYGYTF.

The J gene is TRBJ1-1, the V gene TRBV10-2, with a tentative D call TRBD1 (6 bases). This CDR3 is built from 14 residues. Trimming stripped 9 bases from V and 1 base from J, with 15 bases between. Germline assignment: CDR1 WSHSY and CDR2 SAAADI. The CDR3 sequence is CARTSGGRNTEAFF. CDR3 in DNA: TGCGCCAGGACGAGCGGGGGCAGGAACACTGAAGCTTTCTTT.

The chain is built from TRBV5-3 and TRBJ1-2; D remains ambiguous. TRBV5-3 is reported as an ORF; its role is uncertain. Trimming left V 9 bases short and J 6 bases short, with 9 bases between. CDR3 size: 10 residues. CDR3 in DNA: TGTGCCACCATGAGGGATGGCTACACCTTC. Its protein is CATMRDGYTF.

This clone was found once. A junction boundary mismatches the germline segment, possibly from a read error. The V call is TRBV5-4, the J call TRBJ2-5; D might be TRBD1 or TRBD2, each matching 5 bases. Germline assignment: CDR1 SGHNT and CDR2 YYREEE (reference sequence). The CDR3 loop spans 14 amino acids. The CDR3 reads CASSTPGPQETQYF. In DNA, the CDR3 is TGTGCTAGCAGCACACCGGGACCTCAAGAGACCCAGTACTTC.

CDR3 sequence (DNA): TGTGCCAGCAGCGTAGCTCTAGCGGGGGGGCAGTATGAGCAGTTCTTC. It codes for CASSVALAGGQYEQFF. The J gene is TRBJ2-1, the V gene TRBV9, with 12 bases that match TRBD2. The CDR3 covers 16 residues. Germline V CDR1 and CDR2: SGDLS, YYNGEE. V gave up 0 bases and J gave up 8 bases; unmatched junction bases: 6.

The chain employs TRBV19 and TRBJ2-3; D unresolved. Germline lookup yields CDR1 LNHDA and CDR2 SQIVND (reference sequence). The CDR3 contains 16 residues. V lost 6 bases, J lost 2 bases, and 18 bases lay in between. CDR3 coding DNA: TGTGCCAGTAGACACGGTAATGCCAAACCCACAGATACGCAGTATTTT. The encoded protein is CASRHGNAKPTDTQYF.

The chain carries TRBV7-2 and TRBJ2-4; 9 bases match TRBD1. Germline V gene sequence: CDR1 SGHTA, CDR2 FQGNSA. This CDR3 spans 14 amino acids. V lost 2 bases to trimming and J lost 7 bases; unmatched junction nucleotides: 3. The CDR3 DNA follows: TGTGCCAGCAGCTTACCGGGACAGGGTAACATTCAGTACTTC. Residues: CASSLPGQGNIQYF.

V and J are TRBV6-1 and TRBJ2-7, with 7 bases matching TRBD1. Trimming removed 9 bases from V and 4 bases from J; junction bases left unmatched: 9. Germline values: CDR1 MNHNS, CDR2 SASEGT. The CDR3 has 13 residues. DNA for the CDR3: TGTGCCAGTAAGACAGGGAAGCGGTACGAGCAGTACTTC. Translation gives CASKTGKRYEQYF.

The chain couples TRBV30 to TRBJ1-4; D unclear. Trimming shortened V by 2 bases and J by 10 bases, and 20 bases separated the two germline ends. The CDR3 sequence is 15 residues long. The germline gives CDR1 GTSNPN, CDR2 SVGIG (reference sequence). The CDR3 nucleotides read TGTGCCTGGAGTCCAACCGAAATCTATAAGGGAAAACTGTTTTTT. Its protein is CAWSPTEIYKGKLFF.

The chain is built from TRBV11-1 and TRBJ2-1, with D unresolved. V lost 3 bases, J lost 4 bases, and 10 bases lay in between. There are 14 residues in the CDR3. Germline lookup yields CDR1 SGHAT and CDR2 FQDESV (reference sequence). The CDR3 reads CASSFSYTYNEQFF. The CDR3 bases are TGTGCCAGCAGCTTCTCCTATACGTACAATGAGCAGTTCTTC.

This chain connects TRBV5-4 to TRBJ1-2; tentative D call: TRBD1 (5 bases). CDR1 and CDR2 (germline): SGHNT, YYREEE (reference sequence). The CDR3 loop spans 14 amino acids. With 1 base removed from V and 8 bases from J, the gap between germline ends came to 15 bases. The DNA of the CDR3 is TGTGCCAGCAGCTTGCCATGGGAGGGGTTCGGCTACACCTTC. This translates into CASSLPWEGFGYTF.

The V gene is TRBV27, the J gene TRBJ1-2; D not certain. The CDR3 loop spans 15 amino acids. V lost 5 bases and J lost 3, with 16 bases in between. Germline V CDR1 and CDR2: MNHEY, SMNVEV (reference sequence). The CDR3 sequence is CASSRREGSHYGYTF. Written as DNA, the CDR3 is TGTGCCAGCAGTAGGAGGGAAGGGTCGCACTATGGCTACACCTTC.

The CDR3 sequence: CASSQADSSTDTQYF. The CDR3 region has the DNA TGCGCCAGCAGCCAAGCGGATAGCAGCACAGATACGCAGTATTTT. The chain combines TRBV4-1 with TRBJ2-3, with unresolved D. There are 15 residues in the CDR3. Germline V CDR1 and CDR2: MGHRA, YSYEKL. With 1 base removed from V and 0 bases from J, the gap between germline ends came to 8 bases.

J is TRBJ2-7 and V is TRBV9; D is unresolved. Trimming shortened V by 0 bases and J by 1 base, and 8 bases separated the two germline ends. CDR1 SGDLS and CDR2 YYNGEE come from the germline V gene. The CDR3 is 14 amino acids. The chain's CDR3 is CASSVATSSYEQYF. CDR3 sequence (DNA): TGTGCCAGCAGCGTAGCTACGTCGTCCTACGAGCAGTACTTC.

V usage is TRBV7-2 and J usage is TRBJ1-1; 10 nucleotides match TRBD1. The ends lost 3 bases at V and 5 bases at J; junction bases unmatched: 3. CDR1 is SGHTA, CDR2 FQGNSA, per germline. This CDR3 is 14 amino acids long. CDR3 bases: TGTGCCAGCAGCTTCGGGACAGGGGAGACTGAAGCTTTCTTT. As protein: CASSFGTGETEAFF.

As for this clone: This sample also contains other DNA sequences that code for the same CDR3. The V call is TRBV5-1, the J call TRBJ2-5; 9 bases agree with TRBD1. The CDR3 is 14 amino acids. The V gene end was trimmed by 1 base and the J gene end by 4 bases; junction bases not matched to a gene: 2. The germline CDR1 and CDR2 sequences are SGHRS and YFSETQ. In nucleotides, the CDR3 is TGCGCCAGCAGCTTGACAGGGGGCGGAGAGACCCAGTACTTC. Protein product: CASSLTGGGETQYF.

The CDR3 reads CASSLERHFNEQFF. CDR3 in DNA: TGCGCCAGCAGCTTGGAGCGCCACTTCAATGAGCAGTTCTTC. This rearrangement joins TRBV5-1 to TRBJ2-1; D remains ambiguous. Germline V lookup: CDR1 SGHRS, CDR2 YFSETQ. This CDR3 is built from 14 residues. Trimming removed 0 bases at V and 6 bases at J, with 10 bases between. The variable domain in full, completed from reference TRBV5-1 and TRBJ2-1, reads KAGVTQTPRYLIKTRGQQVTLSCSPISGHRSVSWYQQTPGQGLQFLFEYFSETQRNKGNFPGRFSGRQFSNSRSEMNVSTLELGDSALYLCASSLERHFNEQFFGPGTRLTVL.

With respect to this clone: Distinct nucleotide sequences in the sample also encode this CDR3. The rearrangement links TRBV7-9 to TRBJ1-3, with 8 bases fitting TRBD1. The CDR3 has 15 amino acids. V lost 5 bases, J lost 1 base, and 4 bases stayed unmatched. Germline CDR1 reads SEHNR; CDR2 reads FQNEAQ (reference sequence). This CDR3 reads CASSADRVSGNTIYF. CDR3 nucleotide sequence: TGTGCCAGCAGCGCGGACAGGGTATCTGGAAACACCATATATTTT.

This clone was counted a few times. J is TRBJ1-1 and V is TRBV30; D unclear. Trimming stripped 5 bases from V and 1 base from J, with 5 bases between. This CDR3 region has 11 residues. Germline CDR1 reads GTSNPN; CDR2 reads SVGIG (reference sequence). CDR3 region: CAWVQNTEAFF. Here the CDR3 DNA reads TGTGCCTGGGTCCAGAACACTGAAGCTTTCTTT.

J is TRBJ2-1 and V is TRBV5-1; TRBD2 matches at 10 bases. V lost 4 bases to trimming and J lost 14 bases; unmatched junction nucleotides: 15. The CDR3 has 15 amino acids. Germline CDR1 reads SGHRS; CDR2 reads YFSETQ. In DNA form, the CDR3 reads TGCGCCAGCAGCCTAGGAGGGACTAGCGACCCTAGGGAGTTCTTC. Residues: CASSLGGTSDPREFF.

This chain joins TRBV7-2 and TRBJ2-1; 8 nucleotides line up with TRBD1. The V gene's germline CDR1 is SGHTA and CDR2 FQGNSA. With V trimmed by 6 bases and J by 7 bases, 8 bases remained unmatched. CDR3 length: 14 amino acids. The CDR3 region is CASSSTGAINEQFF. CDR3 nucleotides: TGTGCCAGCAGTTCGACAGGGGCCATAAATGAGCAGTTCTTC.

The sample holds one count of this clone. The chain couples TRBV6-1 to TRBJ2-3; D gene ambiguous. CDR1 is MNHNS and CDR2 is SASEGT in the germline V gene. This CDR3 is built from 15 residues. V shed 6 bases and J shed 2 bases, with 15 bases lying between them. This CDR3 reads CASRWYISDTDTQYF. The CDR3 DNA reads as TGTGCCAGCAGATGGTATATTTCAGACACAGATACGCAGTATTTT.

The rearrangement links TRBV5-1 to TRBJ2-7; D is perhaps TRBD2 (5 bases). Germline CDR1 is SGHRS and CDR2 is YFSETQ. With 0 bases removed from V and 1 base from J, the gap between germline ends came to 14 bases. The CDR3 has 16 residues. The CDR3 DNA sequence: TGCGCCAGCAGCTTGGCCCCGAGCACGGGGTCCTACGAGCAGTACTTC. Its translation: CASSLAPSTGSYEQYF.

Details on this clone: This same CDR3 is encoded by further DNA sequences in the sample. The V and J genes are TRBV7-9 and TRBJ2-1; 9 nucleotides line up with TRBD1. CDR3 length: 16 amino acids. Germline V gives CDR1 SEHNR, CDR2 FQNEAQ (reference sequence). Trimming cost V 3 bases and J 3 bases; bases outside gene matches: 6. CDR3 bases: TGTGCCAGCAGCTTGGCCCCGGGACAGGGCTACAATGAGCAGTTCTTC. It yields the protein CASSLAPGQGYNEQFF.

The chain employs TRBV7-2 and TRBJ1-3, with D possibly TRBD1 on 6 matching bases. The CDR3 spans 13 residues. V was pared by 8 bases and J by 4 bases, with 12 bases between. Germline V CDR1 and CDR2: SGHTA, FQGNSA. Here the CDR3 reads CASRRGGGNTIYF. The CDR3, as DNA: TGTGCCAGCCGCAGGGGAGGAGGAAACACCATATATTTT.

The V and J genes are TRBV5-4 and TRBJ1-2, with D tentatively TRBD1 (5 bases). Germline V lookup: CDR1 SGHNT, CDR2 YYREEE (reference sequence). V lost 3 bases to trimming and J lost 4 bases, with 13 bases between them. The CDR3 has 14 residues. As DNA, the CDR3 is TGTGCCAGCAGCTGGGGGGTACAGACCTATGGCTACACCTTC. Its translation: CASSWGVQTYGYTF.

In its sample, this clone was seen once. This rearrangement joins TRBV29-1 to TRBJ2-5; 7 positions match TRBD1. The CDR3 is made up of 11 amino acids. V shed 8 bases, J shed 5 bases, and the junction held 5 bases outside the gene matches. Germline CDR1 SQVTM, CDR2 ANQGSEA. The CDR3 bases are TGCAGCAAACGGGACAGTGAGACCCAGTACTTC. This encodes CSKRDSETQYF.

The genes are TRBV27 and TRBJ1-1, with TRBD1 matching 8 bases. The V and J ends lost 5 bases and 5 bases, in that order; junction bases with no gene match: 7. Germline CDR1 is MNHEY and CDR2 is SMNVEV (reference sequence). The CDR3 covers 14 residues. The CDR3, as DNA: TGTGCCAGCAGTCCAAGACAGGGGTGGACTGAAGCTTTCTTT. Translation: CASSPRQGWTEAFF.

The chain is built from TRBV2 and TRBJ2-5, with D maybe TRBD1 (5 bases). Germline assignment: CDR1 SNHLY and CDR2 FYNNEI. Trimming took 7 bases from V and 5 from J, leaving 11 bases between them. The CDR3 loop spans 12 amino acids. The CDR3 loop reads CASNPGWETQYF. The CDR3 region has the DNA TGTGCCAGCAACCCAGGGTGGGAGACCCAGTACTTC.

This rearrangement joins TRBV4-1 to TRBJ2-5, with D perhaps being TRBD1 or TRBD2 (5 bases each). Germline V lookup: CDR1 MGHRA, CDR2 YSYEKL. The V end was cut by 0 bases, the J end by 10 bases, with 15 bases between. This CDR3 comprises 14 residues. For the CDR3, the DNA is TGCGCCAGCAGCCAAGAGGGGCTAGCATCGGTCCAGTACTTC. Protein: CASSQEGLASVQYF.

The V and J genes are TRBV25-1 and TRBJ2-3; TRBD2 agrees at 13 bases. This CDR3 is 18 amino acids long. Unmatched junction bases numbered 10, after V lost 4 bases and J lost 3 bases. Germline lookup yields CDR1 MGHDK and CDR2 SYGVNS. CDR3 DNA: TGTGCCAGCAGTGGTACTAGCGGGAGGGCCAAGGAAACAGATACGCAGTATTTT. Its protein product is CASSGTSGRAKETDTQYF.